A selection of T cell receptor beta chains follows, all from one sample in a study of T cell changes during pregnancy in multiple sclerosis. Libraries were prepared by immunoSEQ multiplex PCR; TCRdb keeps only in-frame clonotypes and omits some of them. The sample lists 64,000 or so clones; approximately 90% were seen once. This sample comprised peripheral blood, obtained in the first trimester of pregnancy. These receptors came from a female donor with multiple sclerosis, enrolled in a pregnancy study. Each CDR3 is given with its conserved first and last residue. Fields, in order: J gene, V gene, D gene, clone size, CDR3 DNA, CDR3 protein. D genes are given only for firm matches. Rows give clone size only sometimes, using once, few, many, or a class for an expanded clone.

J: TRBJ2-7
V: TRBV5-1
D: .
size: .
DNA: TGCGCCAGCAGCTTGTCCGGGACCTACGAGCAGTACTTC
CDR3: CASSLSGTYEQYF

J: TRBJ2-5
V: TRBV25-1
D: TRBD1
size: .
DNA: TGTGCCAGCAGGGACAGGGGCCAAGAGACCCAGTACTTC
CDR3: CASRDRGQETQYF

J: TRBJ2-5
V: TRBV6-1
D: .
size: .
DNA: TGTGCCACCGCGGGACCGTACCAAGAGACCCAGTACTTC
CDR3: CATAGPYQETQYF

J: TRBJ2-5
V: TRBV7-3
D: .
size: once
DNA: TGTGCCAGCAGCCACGGGACTGAAGAGACCCAGTACTTC
CDR3: CASSHGTEETQYF

J: TRBJ1-1
V: TRBV5-1
D: .
size: .
DNA: TGCGCCAGCAGCTCTACGAACCTGAACACTGAAGCTTTCTTT
CDR3: CASSSTNLNTEAFF

J: TRBJ1-1
V: TRBV7-2
D: .
size: .
DNA: TGTGCCAGCAGCTTGCGGGAAATGAACACTGAAGCTTTCTTT
CDR3: CASSLREMNTEAFF

J: TRBJ2-7
V: TRBV27
D: TRBD1
size: .
DNA: TGTGCCAGCAGTCCTACCTGGACAGGGAACGAGCAGTACTTC
CDR3: CASSPTWTGNEQYF

J: TRBJ1-5
V: TRBV6-1
D: .
size: .
DNA: TGTGCCAGCAGTGACGGAGGAGGGGCCGGGTGGCCCCAGCATTTT
CDR3: CASSDGGGAGWPQHF

J: TRBJ2-3
V: TRBV12-5
D: .
size: .
DNA: TGTGCTAGTGGTTTGGTAGTGAGTGGGAGTACAGATACGCAGTATTTT
CDR3: CASGLVVSGSTDTQYF

J: TRBJ2-2
V: TRBV6-1
D: .
size: .
DNA: TGTGCCAGCAGTGATATAGGGGTCGCCACCGGGGAGCTGTTTTTT
CDR3: CASSDIGVATGELFF

J: TRBJ2-7
V: TRBV7-9
D: TRBD1
size: .
DNA: TGTGCCAGCAGCTCGGGGACAGGGTACGAGCAGTACTTC
CDR3: CASSSGTGYEQYF

J: TRBJ2-7
V: TRBV30
D: TRBD2
size: .
DNA: TGTGCCTGGAGAGGGACTAGCGGGAGGAGCGGCTACGAGCAGTACTTC
CDR3: CAWRGTSGRSGYEQYF

J: TRBJ2-7
V: TRBV11-3
D: TRBD2
size: .
DNA: TGTGCCAGCAGCTTAAGTTGGCTAGCGGGAGCTAAAGAGGGGGGCGAGCAGTACTTC
CDR3: CASSLSWLAGAKEGGEQYF

J: TRBJ2-2
V: TRBV28
D: .
size: .
DNA: TGTGCCAGCAGTCGCAGCGGGTCCAACACCGGGGAGCTGTTTTTT
CDR3: CASSRSGSNTGELFF

J: TRBJ2-5
V: TRBV7-2
D: .
size: .
DNA: TGTGCCAGCAGCTTAACAGGGCCAGAGACCCAGTACTTC
CDR3: CASSLTGPETQYF

J: TRBJ1-2
V: TRBV28
D: TRBD1
size: .
DNA: TGTGCCAGCAGTGGACCGGGACAGGGTTACTATGGCTACACCTTC
CDR3: CASSGPGQGYYGYTF

J: TRBJ2-3
V: TRBV10-3
D: .
size: once
DNA: TGTGCCATCAGTCCCTCTAGTGGCACAGATACGCAGTATTTT
CDR3: CAISPSSGTDTQYF

J: TRBJ2-5
V: TRBV19
D: TRBD2
size: .
DNA: TGTGCCAGTAGTTTAACTAGCGGGGAAGAGACCCAGTACTTC
CDR3: CASSLTSGEETQYF

J: TRBJ2-7
V: TRBV6-6
D: TRBD2
size: .
DNA: TGTGCCAGCAGTTACTCCGGACTAGCGGGAGTAAGCGAGCAGTACTTC
CDR3: CASSYSGLAGVSEQYF

J: TRBJ1-1
V: TRBV29-1
D: TRBD1
size: .
DNA: TGCAGCGTCGAAGTGACAGGGGTGGGCACTGAAGCTTTCTTT
CDR3: CSVEVTGVGTEAFF

J: TRBJ2-1
V: TRBV5-1
D: TRBD2
size: .
DNA: TGCGCCAGCAGCGGGGAAGGGACTAGCGGGAGAGATGAGCAGTTCTTC
CDR3: CASSGEGTSGRDEQFF